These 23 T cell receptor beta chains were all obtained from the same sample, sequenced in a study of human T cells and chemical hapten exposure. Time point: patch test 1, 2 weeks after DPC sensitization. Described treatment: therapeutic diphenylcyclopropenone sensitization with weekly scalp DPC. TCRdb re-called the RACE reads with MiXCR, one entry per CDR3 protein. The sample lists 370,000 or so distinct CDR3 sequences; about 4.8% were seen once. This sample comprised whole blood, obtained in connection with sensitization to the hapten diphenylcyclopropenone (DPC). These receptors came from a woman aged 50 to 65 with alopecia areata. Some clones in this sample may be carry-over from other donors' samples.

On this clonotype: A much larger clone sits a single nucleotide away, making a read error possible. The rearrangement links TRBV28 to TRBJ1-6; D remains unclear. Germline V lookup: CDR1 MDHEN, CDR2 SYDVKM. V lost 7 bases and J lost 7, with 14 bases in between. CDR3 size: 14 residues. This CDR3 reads CASNHWVANSPLHF. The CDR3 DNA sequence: TGTGCCAGCAACCACTGGGTTGCGAATTCACCCCTCCACTTT.

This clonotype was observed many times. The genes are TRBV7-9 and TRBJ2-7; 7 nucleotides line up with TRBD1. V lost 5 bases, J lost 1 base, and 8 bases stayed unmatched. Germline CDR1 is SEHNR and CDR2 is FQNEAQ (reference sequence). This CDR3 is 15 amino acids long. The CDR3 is CASSSRDSNSYEQYF. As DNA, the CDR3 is TGTGCCAGCAGCAGCCGGGACAGTAATTCCTACGAGCAGTACTTC. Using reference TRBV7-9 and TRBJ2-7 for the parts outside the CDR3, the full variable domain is DTGVSQNPRHKITKRGQNVTFRCDPISEHNRLYWYRQTLGQGPEFLTYFQNEAQLEKSRLLSDRFSAERPKGSFSTLEIQRTEQGDSAMYLCASSSRDSNSYEQYFGPGTRLTVT.

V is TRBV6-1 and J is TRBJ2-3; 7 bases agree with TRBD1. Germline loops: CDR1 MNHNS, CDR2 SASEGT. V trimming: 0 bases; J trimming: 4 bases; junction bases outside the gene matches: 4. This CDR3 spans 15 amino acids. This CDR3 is CASSEARRGSDTQYF. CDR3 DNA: TGTGCCAGCAGTGAAGCTCGCAGGGGGTCAGATACGCAGTATTTT.

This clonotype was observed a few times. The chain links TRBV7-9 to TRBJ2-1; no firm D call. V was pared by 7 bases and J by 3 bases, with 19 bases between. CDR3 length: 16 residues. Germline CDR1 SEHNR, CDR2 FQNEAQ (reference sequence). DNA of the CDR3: TGTGCCAGCACAGACGGAAAGTCTTTGGTCTACAATGAGCAGTTCTTC. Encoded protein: CASTDGKSLVYNEQFF.

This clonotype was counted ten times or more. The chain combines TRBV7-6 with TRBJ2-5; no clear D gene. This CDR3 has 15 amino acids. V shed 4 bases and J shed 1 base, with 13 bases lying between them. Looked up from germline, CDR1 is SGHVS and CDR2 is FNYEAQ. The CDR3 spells CASSWVDGRQETQYF. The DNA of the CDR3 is TGTGCCAGCAGCTGGGTCGACGGACGCCAAGAGACCCAGTACTTC.

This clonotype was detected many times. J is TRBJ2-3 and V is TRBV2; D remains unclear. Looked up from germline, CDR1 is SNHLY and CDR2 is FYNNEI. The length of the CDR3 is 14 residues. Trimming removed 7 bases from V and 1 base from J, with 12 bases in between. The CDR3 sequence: CASTARARTDTQYF. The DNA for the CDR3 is TGTGCCAGCACCGCCCGGGCCCGCACAGATACGCAGTATTTT.

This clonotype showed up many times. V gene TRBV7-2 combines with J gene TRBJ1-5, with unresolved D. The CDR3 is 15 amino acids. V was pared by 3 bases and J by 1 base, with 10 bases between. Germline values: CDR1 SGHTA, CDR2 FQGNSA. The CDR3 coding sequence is TGTGCCAGCAGCTTCATCGGGGTGAGCAATCAGCCCCAGCATTTT. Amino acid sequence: CASSFIGVSNQPQHF. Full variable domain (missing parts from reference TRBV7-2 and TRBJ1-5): GAGVSQSPSNKVTEKGKDVELRCDPISGHTALYWYRQSLGQGLEFLIYFQGNSAPDKSGLPSDRFSAERTGGSVSTLTIQRTQQEDSAVYLCASSFIGVSNQPQHFGDGTRLSIL.

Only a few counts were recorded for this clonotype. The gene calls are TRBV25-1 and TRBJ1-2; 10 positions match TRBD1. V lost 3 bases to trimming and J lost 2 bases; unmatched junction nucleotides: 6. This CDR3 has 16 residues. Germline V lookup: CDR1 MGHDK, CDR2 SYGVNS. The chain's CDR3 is CASSETRTGGNYGYTF. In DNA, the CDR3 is TGTGCCAGCAGTGAGACGAGGACAGGGGGAAACTATGGCTACACCTTC.

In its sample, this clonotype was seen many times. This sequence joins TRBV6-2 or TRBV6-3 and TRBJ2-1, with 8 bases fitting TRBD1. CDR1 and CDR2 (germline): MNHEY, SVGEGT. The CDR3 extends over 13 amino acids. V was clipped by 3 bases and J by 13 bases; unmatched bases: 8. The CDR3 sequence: CASSYVLTGEQFF. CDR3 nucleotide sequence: TGTGCCAGCAGTTATGTTTTGACAGGGGAACAGTTCTTC.

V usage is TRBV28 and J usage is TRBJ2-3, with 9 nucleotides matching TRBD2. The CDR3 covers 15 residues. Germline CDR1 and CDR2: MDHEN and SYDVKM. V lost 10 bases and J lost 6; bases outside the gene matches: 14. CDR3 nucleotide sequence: TGTGCCATGAGCTCCTGGGCGGGAGGGCTGGATACGCAGTATTTT. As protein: CAMSSWAGGLDTQYF.

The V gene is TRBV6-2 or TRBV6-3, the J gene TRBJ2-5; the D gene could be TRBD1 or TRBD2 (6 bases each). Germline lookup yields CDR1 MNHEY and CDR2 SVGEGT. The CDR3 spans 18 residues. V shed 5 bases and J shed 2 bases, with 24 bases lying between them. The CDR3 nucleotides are TGTGCCAGCAGTCGCGGCCGCTACCGGGGGCTGATACAAGAGACCCAGTACTTC. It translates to CASSRGRYRGLIQETQYF.

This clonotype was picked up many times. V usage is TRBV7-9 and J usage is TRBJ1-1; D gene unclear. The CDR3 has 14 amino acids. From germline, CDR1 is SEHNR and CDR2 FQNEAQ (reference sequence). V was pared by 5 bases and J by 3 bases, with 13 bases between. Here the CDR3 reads CASSILEGDTEAFF. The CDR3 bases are TGTGCCAGCAGCATATTAGAGGGCGACACTGAAGCTTTCTTT.

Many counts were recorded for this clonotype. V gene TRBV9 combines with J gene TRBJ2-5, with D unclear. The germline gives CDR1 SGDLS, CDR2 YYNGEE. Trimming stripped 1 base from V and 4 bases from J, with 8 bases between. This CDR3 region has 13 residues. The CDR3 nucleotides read TGTGCCAGCAGCGTAACCCCACGAGAGACCCAGTACTTC. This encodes CASSVTPRETQYF.

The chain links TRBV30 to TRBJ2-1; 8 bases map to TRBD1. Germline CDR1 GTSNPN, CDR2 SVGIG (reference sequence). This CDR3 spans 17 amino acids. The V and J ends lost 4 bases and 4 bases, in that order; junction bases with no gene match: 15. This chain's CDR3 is CAWIPGGAGHTYNEQFF. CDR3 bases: TGTGCCTGGATACCAGGGGGCGCGGGCCATACGTACAATGAGCAGTTCTTC.

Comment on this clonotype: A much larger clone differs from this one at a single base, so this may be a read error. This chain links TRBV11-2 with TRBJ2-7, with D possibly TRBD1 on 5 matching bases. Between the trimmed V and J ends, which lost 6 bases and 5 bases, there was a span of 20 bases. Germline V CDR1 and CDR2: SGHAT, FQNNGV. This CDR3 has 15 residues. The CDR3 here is CASSHQGPHGNEQYF. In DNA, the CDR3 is TGTGCCAGCAGTCATCAGGGCCCTCATGGTAACGAGCAGTACTTC.

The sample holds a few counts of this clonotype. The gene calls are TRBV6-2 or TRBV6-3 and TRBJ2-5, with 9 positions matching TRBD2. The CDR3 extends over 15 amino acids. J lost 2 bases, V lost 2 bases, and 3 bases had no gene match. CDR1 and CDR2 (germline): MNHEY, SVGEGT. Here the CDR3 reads CASSYLGLAQETQYF. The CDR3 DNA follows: TGTGCCAGCAGTTACCTGGGACTAGCTCAAGAGACCCAGTACTTC.

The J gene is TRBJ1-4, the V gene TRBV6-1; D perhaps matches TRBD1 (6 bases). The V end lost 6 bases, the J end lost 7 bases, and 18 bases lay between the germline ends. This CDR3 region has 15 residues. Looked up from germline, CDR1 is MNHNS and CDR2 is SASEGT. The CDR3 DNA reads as TGTGCCAGCAGCGAGATCAGGGGAAGCGGTGAAAAACTGTTTTTT. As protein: CASSEIRGSGEKLFF.

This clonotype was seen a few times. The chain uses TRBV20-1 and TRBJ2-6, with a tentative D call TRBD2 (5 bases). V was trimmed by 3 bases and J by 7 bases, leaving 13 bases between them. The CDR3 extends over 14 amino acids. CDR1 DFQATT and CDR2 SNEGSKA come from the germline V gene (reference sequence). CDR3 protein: CSASFRGVANVLTF. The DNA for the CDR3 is TGCAGTGCTAGCTTTCGGGGAGTAGCCAACGTCCTGACTTTC.

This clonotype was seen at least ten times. DNA for the CDR3: TGTGCCAGTAGTGCTCGTTACAATGAGCAGTTCTTC. Protein: CASSARYNEQFF. V is TRBV19 and J is TRBJ2-1, with D hard to call. Germline values: CDR1 LNHDA, CDR2 SQIVND (reference sequence). This CDR3 comprises 12 residues. With 5 bases removed from V and 4 bases from J, the gap between germline ends came to 6 bases.

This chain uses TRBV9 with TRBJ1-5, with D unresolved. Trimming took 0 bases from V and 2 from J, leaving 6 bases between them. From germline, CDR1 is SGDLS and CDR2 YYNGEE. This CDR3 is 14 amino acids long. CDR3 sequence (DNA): TGTGCCAGCAGCGTAGCGGATGGCAATCAGCCCCAGCATTTT. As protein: CASSVADGNQPQHF.

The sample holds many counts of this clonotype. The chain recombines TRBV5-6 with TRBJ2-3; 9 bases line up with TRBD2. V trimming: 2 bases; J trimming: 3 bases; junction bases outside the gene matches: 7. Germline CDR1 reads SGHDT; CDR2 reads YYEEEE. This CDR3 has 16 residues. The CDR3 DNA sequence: TGTGCCAGCAGCTTTTCATCGGGACTAGCAACAGATACGCAGTATTTT. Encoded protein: CASSFSSGLATDTQYF.

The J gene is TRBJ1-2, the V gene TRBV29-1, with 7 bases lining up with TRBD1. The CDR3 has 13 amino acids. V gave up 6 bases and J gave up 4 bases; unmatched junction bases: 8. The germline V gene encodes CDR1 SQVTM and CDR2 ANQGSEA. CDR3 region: CSVETGLGYGYTF. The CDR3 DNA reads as TGCAGCGTGGAGACAGGGCTGGGCTATGGCTACACCTTC. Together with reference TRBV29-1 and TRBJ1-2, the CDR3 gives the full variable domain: SAVISQKPSRDICQRGTSLTIQCQVDSQVTMMFWYRQQPGQSLTLIATANQGSEATYESGFVIDKFPISRPNLTFSTLTVSNMSPEDSSIYLCSVETGLGYGYTFGSGTRLTVV.

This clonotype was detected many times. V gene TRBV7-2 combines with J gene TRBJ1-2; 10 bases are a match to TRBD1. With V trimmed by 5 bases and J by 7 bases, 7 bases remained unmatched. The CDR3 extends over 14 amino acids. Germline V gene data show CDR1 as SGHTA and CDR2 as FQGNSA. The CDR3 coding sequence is TGTGCCAGCAGCATCAGACAGGGGGCGGCTGGCTACACCTTC. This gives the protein CASSIRQGAAGYTF.